These 14 T cell receptor beta chains came from one sample sequenced in a study of Tregs in tolerant kidney transplant recipients. Clones were read by immunoSEQ multiplex PCR, and TCRdb kept only the in-frame ones, dropping some. The sample shows 200,000 to 300,000 clones, roughly four fifths of them seen only once. The sample comprised CD4+ T cells from blood. The receptor set was obtained from a human donor in good health.

The J gene is TRBJ2-5, the V gene TRBV10-3, with 8 bases fitting TRBD1. TRBJ2-7 matches the DNA end more closely, so the J call is doubtful. Per the germline V gene, CDR1 is ENHRY and CDR2 is SYGVKD. The CDR3 sequence is 15 residues long. The CDR3 bases are TGTGCCATCAGTGCTATGGACAGGGACTCCTACGAGCAGTACTTC. As protein: CAISAMDRDSYEQYF.

The V and J genes are TRBV10-1 and TRBJ1-2; 9 nucleotides match TRBD1. Germline CDR1 WNHNN, CDR2 SYGVQD (reference sequence). The V segment lost 3 bases and the J segment 8 bases; nucleotides outside the gene matches: 13. The CDR3 runs to 16 residues. CDR3 protein: CASSETYGTGYNGYTF. CDR3 coding DNA: TGCGCCAGCAGTGAAACGTACGGGACAGGGTACAACGGCTACACCTTC.

This clone occurred a few times. The rearrangement links TRBV7-9 to TRBJ1-3; D remains unclear. The CDR3 is 13 amino acids. Trimming took off 9 bases at V and 1 base at J, with 10 bases between the two ends. From germline, CDR1 is SEHNR and CDR2 FQNEAQ (reference sequence). The CDR3 DNA reads TGTGCCAGTTATTGGGTATCTGGAAACACCATATATTTT. It encodes CASYWVSGNTIYF.

A few counts support this clone. The chain employs TRBV7-9 and TRBJ1-5; maybe TRBD1 (6 bases). The germline CDR1 and CDR2 sequences are SEHNR and FQNEAQ (reference sequence). V dropped 1 base and J dropped 7 bases, with 8 bases sitting between them. CDR3 size: 13 residues. This CDR3 is CASSLDGGQPQHF. DNA of the CDR3: TGTGCCAGCAGCTTAGATGGGGGCCAGCCCCAGCATTTT.

V is TRBV7-2 and J is TRBJ1-5; the D gene is possibly TRBD1 (5 bases). V gave up 4 bases and J gave up 2 bases, with 9 bases separating them. Germline CDR1 SGHTA, CDR2 FQGNSA. This CDR3 is built from 14 residues. The CDR3 bases are TGTGCCAGCAGCTCATTAGGGGGCAATCAGCCCCAGCATTTT. Translated: CASSSLGGNQPQHF. The entire variable domain, with the rest obtained from reference TRBV7-2 and TRBJ1-5, is as follows: GAGVSQSPSNKVTEKGKDVELRCDPISGHTALYWYRQSLGQGLEFLIYFQGNSAPDKSGLPSDRFSAERTGGSVSTLTIQRTQQEDSAVYLCASSSLGGNQPQHFGDGTRLSIL.

The chain recombines TRBV7-2 with TRBJ2-2; D is ambiguous. Germline V CDR1 and CDR2: SGHTA, FQGNSA. The V end was cut by 5 bases, the J end by 6 bases, with 10 bases between. The CDR3 extends over 13 amino acids. This CDR3 is CASSSRTSGELFF. CDR3 in DNA: TGTGCCAGCAGCAGTAGGACGTCCGGGGAGCTGTTTTTT. Full variable domain (rest looked up from reference TRBV7-2 and TRBJ2-2): GAGVSQSPSNKVTEKGKDVELRCDPISGHTALYWYRQSLGQGLEFLIYFQGNSAPDKSGLPSDRFSAERTGGSVSTLTIQRTQQEDSAVYLCASSSRTSGELFFGEGSRLTVL.

The chain's CDR3 is CASSQRQGGETQYF. The CDR3 nucleotides are TGTGCCAGCAGTCAACGACAGGGGGGGGAGACCCAGTACTTC. The chain is built from TRBV5-4 and TRBJ2-5; 9 nucleotides align to TRBD1. The CDR3 totals 14 residues. V shed 5 bases, J shed 5 bases, and the junction held 7 bases outside the gene matches. The germline V gene has CDR1 SGHNT and CDR2 YYREEE (reference sequence).

This chain links TRBV2 with TRBJ1-1; D remains unclear. Per the germline V gene, CDR1 is SNHLY and CDR2 is FYNNEI. The CDR3 is 13 residues long. V lost 6 bases, J lost 1 base, and 9 bases lay in between. CDR3 coding DNA: TGTGCCAGCAGCTCCGAAAGGAACACTGAAGCTTTCTTT. This encodes CASSSERNTEAFF.

The V call is TRBV13, the J call TRBJ2-7; 7 bases match TRBD2. CDR1 and CDR2 (germline): PRHDT, FYEKMQ (reference sequence). V shed 5 bases and J 5 bases; nucleotides not matched to a gene: 9. The length of the CDR3 is 14 residues. The DNA of the CDR3 is TGTGCCAGCAGCGTACCCAAGCGGGGAAACGAGCAGTACTTC. The encoded protein is CASSVPKRGNEQYF.

V gene TRBV6-1 combines with J gene TRBJ1-2, with 10 nucleotides matching TRBD1. Germline assignment: CDR1 MNHNS and CDR2 SASEGT. This CDR3 is built from 14 residues. After removal of 7 bases from V and 2 bases from J, the junction contained 4 bases not matched to a gene. DNA of the CDR3: TGTGCCAGCACCAGGACAGGGGGAAACTATGGCTACACCTTC. Its translation is CASTRTGGNYGYTF.

The rearrangement uses TRBV28 and TRBJ2-6, with D hard to call. Germline V CDR1 and CDR2: MDHEN, SYDVKM. V shed 2 bases and J shed 2 bases, with 7 bases lying between them. The CDR3 runs to 15 residues. CDR3 residues: CASSLKLTGANVLTF. In DNA form, the CDR3 reads TGTGCCAGCAGTTTAAAACTAACTGGGGCCAACGTCCTGACTTTC. The whole variable domain, remainder taken from reference TRBV28 and TRBJ2-6, is DVKVTQSSRYLVKRTGEKVFLECVQDMDHENMFWYRQDPGLGLRLIYFSYDVKMKEKGDIPEGYSVSREKKERFSLILESASTNQTSMYLCASSLKLTGANVLTFGAGSRLTVL.

V gene TRBV7-9 combines with J gene TRBJ2-3, with D possibly TRBD1 on 5 matching bases. The germline CDR1 and CDR2 sequences are SEHNR and FQNEAQ (reference sequence). The CDR3 has 15 residues. V was clipped by 1 base and J by 2 bases, with 10 bases between them. For the CDR3, the DNA is TGTGCCAGCAGCTTAGGGGGCTCCCTCACAGATACGCAGTATTTT. It is translated as CASSLGGSLTDTQYF.

The chain combines TRBV19 with TRBJ1-1, with no clear D. The CDR3 contains 15 residues. The germline V and J ends were trimmed by 5 bases and 1 base, with 14 bases remaining between them. The germline V gene has CDR1 LNHDA and CDR2 SQIVND (reference sequence). This CDR3 is CASSQASTGNTEAFF. The CDR3 DNA is TGTGCCAGTAGTCAAGCCTCAACCGGGAACACTGAAGCTTTCTTT.

The chain couples TRBV2 to TRBJ1-4, with TRBD1 matching over 8 bases. V lost 6 bases, J lost 7 bases, and 4 bases stayed unmatched. The CDR3 is made up of 13 amino acids. Germline CDR1 SNHLY, CDR2 FYNNEI. The CDR3 DNA is TGTGCCAGCAGGCCAGGGGGCGTTGAAAAACTGTTTTTT. It is translated as CASRPGGVEKLFF. Drawing the rest from reference TRBV2 and TRBJ1-4, the complete variable domain is EPEVTQTPSHQVTQMGQEVILRCVPISNHLYFYWYRQILGQKVEFLVSFYNNEISEKSEIFDDQFSVERPDGSNFTLKIRSTKLEDSAMYFCASRPGGVEKLFFGSGTQLSVL.